The 20 T cell receptor beta chains below come from one sample, sequenced in a study of T cell responses to AZD1222 COVID-19 vaccine. Here immunoSEQ multiplex PCR was the method, and the copy in TCRdb shows in-frame clones only, minus some. Among under 150,000 clones, over 75% were seen once, and the ten largest hold roughly 8%. The source was peripheral blood, collected on day 0 of AZD1222 vaccination. The receptors shown here come from an adult in good health.

V gene TRBV15 combines with J gene TRBJ1-5; tentatively, D is TRBD1 (5 bases). This CDR3 is 14 amino acids long. Germline CDR1 LNHNV, CDR2 YYDKDF (reference sequence). The V gene lost 5 bases and the J gene lost 3 bases, with 11 bases spanning the gap. CDR3 residues: CATSRGTANQPQHF. The CDR3 DNA follows: TGTGCCACCAGCCGCGGGACGGCCAATCAGCCCCAGCATTTT. Filled out from reference TRBV15 and TRBJ1-5, the complete variable domain reads DAMVIQNPRYQVTQFGKPVTLSCSQTLNHNVMYWYQQKSSQAPKLLFHYYDKDFNNEADTPDNFQSRRPNTSFCFLDIRSPGLGDTAMYLCATSRGTANQPQHFGDGTRLSIL.

V gene TRBV4-1 combines with J gene TRBJ1-1; D gene ambiguous. This CDR3 contains 11 residues. Germline CDR1 is MGHRA and CDR2 is YSYEKL. V was clipped by 3 bases and J by 9 bases, with 8 bases between them. The CDR3 DNA reads TGCGCCAGCAGCCACGGATACCAAGCTTTCTTT. Translated, it gives CASSHGYQAFF.

The chain is built from TRBV6-1 and TRBJ1-5; 9 nucleotides match TRBD1. Germline V gene lookup returns CDR1 MNHNS and CDR2 SASEGT. With V trimmed by 3 bases and J by 6 bases, 6 bases remained unmatched. The CDR3 has 15 residues. The CDR3 reads CASSEGQGVSQPQHF. CDR3 nucleotide sequence: TGTGCCAGCAGTGAGGGACAGGGAGTGAGTCAGCCCCAGCATTTT.

The CDR3 DNA is TGTGCCAGCAGTGACTTAACAGGGGGCCTGGAGACCCAGTACTTC. Translating it yields CASSDLTGGLETQYF. The rearrangement links TRBV2 to TRBJ2-5, with TRBD1 matching 9 bases. Germline CDR1 and CDR2: SNHLY and FYNNEI. The CDR3 contains 15 residues. Trimming took 3 bases from V and 5 from J; bases not matched to a gene: 7.

CDR3 sequence reads: CASSPGGMNTEAFF. The CDR3, as DNA: TGTGCCAGCAGCCCCGGGGGAATGAACACTGAAGCTTTCTTT. The gene calls are TRBV7-3 and TRBJ1-1; a weak D match, TRBD1 (5 bases). The V end was cut by 5 bases, the J end by 0 bases, with 10 bases between. This CDR3 is 14 amino acids long. Germline V gene sequence: CDR1 SGHTA, CDR2 FQGTGA.

V and J are TRBV7-2 and TRBJ1-5; D is uncertain. The V end was cut by 3 bases, the J end by 0 bases, with 9 bases between. The CDR3 is 15 residues long. Looked up from germline, CDR1 is SGHTA and CDR2 is FQGNSA. The CDR3 is CASSFLPISNQPQHF. CDR3 in DNA: TGTGCCAGCAGCTTTCTCCCCATTAGCAATCAGCCCCAGCATTTT. Full variable domain (remainder filled in from reference TRBV7-2 and TRBJ1-5): GAGVSQSPSNKVTEKGKDVELRCDPISGHTALYWYRQSLGQGLEFLIYFQGNSAPDKSGLPSDRFSAERTGGSVSTLTIQRTQQEDSAVYLCASSFLPISNQPQHFGDGTRLSIL.

The chain is built from TRBV5-6 and TRBJ1-1; D not certain. The CDR3 runs 12 residues. With 3 bases removed from V and 1 base from J, the gap between germline ends came to 4 bases. The germline gives CDR1 SGHDT, CDR2 YYEEEE. The CDR3 sequence is CASSSENTEAFF. The CDR3 region has the DNA TGTGCCAGCAGCTCAGAGAACACTGAAGCTTTCTTT.

The gene calls are TRBV7-8 and TRBJ1-5; weak D call: TRBD1 (6 bases). Trimming shortened V by 1 base and J by 2 bases, and 12 bases separated the two germline ends. CDR1 is SGHVS, CDR2 FQNEAQ, per germline. CDR3 length: 16 residues. The CDR3 reads CASSLDTQGRNQPQHF. DNA for the CDR3: TGTGCCAGCAGCTTAGACACCCAGGGGCGCAATCAGCCCCAGCATTTT.

The chain is built from TRBV7-2 and TRBJ2-3, with D hard to call. Germline V gene data show CDR1 as SGHTA and CDR2 as FQGNSA. Trimming removed 3 bases from V and 4 bases from J, with 17 bases in between. The CDR3 covers 16 residues. The CDR3 nucleotides are TGTGCCAGCAGCTTTCTTTACCCTGACCTGGCAGATACGCAGTATTTT. Amino acid sequence: CASSFLYPDLADTQYF.

This clone was seen a handful of times. V usage is TRBV3-1 (or the pseudogene TRBV3-2) and J usage is TRBJ2-7; D is perhaps TRBD1 (5 bases). The CDR3 has 13 amino acids. Germline CDR1 and CDR2: LGHDT and YNNKEL (reference sequence). Trimming stripped 4 bases from V and 6 bases from J, with 13 bases between. The CDR3 DNA sequence: TGTGCCAGCAGCCCAAGGGGAAGTGGCGAGCAGTACTTC. Translation gives CASSPRGSGEQYF.

The chain is built from TRBV7-8 and TRBJ2-2; 8 bases line up with TRBD1. Germline assignment: CDR1 SGHVS and CDR2 FQNEAQ. The CDR3 loop spans 14 amino acids. Trimming removed 6 bases from V and 8 bases from J; junction bases left unmatched: 8. The CDR3, as DNA: TGTGCCAGCAGTGGACAGGGAGAGAGTGGGGAGCTGTTTTTT. It yields the protein CASSGQGESGELFF.

This clone has a single count. The CDR3 does not end in the conserved phenylalanine or tryptophan, so this is likely a read error. Because the CDR3's place on the DNA is in doubt, the DNA is left out and the CDR3 is given as listed by TCRdb. V usage is TRBV28 and J usage is TRBJ1-1. The germline gives CDR1 MDHEN, CDR2 SYDVKM. The CDR3 is 11 residues long, counting both termini. The CDR3 reads CASSGRGGRDS.

The chain carries TRBV7-9 and TRBJ1-5; D unclear. Germline V CDR1 and CDR2: SEHNR, FQNEAQ (reference sequence). The CDR3 covers 14 residues. V lost 1 base and J lost 4, with 8 bases in between. DNA of the CDR3: TGTGCCAGCAGCTTAGACAGTCTAAATCAGCCCCAGCATTTT. Amino acids: CASSLDSLNQPQHF.

CDR3 loop: CASSLLTGGYHEQYF. The CDR3 DNA follows: TGTGCCAGCAGTTTACTGACAGGGGGCTACCACGAGCAGTACTTC. This chain connects TRBV28 to TRBJ2-7, with 10 nucleotides matching TRBD1. The CDR3 consists of 15 residues. V lost 2 bases to trimming and J lost 5 bases; unmatched junction nucleotides: 6. Germline V gives CDR1 MDHEN, CDR2 SYDVKM.

This chain uses TRBV5-8 with TRBJ2-5; maybe TRBD2 (7 bases). V lost 3 bases and J 2 bases, leaving 14 bases between the germline ends. Germline V gives CDR1 SGHTS, CDR2 YDEGEE. This CDR3 region has 15 residues. The CDR3 region is CASSSGLGGQETQYF. For the CDR3, the DNA is TGTGCCAGCAGCTCAGGACTAGGGGGGCAAGAGACCCAGTACTTC.

The chain recombines TRBV24-1 with TRBJ2-3; TRBD2 matches 9 bases. Looked up from germline, CDR1 is KGHDR and CDR2 is SFDVKD. CDR3 length: 19 amino acids. The trim removed 0 bases at V and 2 bases at J, leaving 11 bases unmatched. The CDR3 sequence: CATSDLGTAGGRYTDTQYF. The DNA for the CDR3 is TGTGCCACCAGTGATTTGGGGACAGCGGGGGGCCGATACACAGATACGCAGTATTTT.

The V and J genes are TRBV28 and TRBJ1-2; D gene uncertain. V lost 2 bases and J lost 4, with 11 bases in between. This CDR3 is built from 14 residues. Germline assignment: CDR1 MDHEN and CDR2 SYDVKM. CDR3: CASSLLLGTYGYTF. In DNA, the CDR3 is TGTGCCAGCAGTTTACTTCTTGGCACCTATGGCTACACCTTC.

The chain employs TRBV11-1 and TRBJ2-5; possible D gene TRBD2, 6 bases. Between the trimmed V and J ends, which lost 1 base and 5 bases, there was a span of 14 bases. Per the germline V gene, CDR1 is SGHAT and CDR2 is FQDESV (reference sequence). This CDR3 is 15 amino acids long. DNA of the CDR3: TGTGCCAGCAGCTTAGATGCAACGGGGGTGGAGACCCAGTACTTC. Protein product: CASSLDATGVETQYF.

This chain joins TRBV6-5 and TRBJ1-1; D is ambiguous. CDR1 is MNHEY, CDR2 SVGAGI, per germline. The V and J ends lost 9 bases and 0 bases respectively, with 17 bases between them. This CDR3 has 15 residues. The CDR3 nucleotides are TGTGCCAGTAAAAGATCGTCGGCCATGAACACTGAAGCTTTCTTT. Translation: CASKRSSAMNTEAFF.

The genes are TRBV5-4 and TRBJ2-1; D gene unclear. CDR1 and CDR2 from the germline V gene are SGHNT and YYREEE (reference sequence). The length of the CDR3 is 12 residues. V lost 6 bases, J lost 7 bases, and 11 bases lay in between. The CDR3 reads CASMAPTNEQFF. The CDR3 DNA is TGTGCCAGCATGGCCCCCACTAATGAGCAGTTCTTC.